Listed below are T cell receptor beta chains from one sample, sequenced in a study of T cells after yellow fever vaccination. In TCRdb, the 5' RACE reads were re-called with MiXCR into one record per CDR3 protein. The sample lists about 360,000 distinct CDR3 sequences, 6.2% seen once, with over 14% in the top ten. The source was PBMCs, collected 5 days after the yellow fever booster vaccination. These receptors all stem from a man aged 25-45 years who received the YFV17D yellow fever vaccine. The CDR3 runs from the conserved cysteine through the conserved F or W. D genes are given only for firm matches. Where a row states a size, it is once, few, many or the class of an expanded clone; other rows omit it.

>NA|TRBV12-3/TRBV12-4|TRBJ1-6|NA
CASSLTGTFNSPLHF
TGTGCCAGCAGTTTAACCGGGACATTTAATTCACCCCTCCACTTT
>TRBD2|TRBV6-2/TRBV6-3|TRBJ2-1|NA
CASSSLGLASYNEQFF
TGTGCCAGCAGTTCCCTAGGACTAGCCTCCTACAATGAGCAGTTCTTC
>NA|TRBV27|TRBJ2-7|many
CASSLYPGLAEQYF
TGTGCCAGCAGTTTATATCCAGGCCTCGCCGAGCAGTACTTC
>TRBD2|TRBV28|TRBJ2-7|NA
CASTVNGLAGYEQYF
TGTGCCAGCACCGTAAACGGACTAGCAGGCTACGAGCAGTACTTC
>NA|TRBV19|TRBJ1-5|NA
CATHREPYNQPQHF
TGTGCCACACATCGAGAACCTTATAATCAGCCCCAGCATTTT
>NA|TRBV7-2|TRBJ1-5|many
CASSPRINQPQHF
TGTGCCAGCAGCCCCAGGATCAATCAGCCCCAGCATTTT
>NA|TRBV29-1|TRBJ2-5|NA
CSGPIPPETQYF
TGCAGCGGTCCTATCCCCCCAGAGACCCAGTACTTC
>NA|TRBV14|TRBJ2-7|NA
CASSQGRTASYEQYF
TGTGCCAGCAGCCAAGGACGGACAGCTTCCTACGAGCAGTACTTC
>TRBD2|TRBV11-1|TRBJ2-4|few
CASSSLPDRSGRGKNIQYF
TGTGCCAGCAGCTCCTTACCGGATCGAAGCGGGAGGGGCAAAAACATTCAGTACTTC
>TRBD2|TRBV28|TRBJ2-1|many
CASSLSSGVGFF
TGTGCCAGCAGTTTATCTAGCGGGGTGGGGTTCTTC
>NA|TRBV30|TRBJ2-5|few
CAWSQGAETQYF
TGTGCCTGGTCACAGGGCGCGGAGACCCAGTACTTC
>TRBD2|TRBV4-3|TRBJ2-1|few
CASSQEASGGGEDEQFF
TGCGCCAGCAGCCAAGAAGCTAGCGGGGGGGGAGAGGATGAGCAGTTCTTC
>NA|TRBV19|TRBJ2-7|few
CASSTAINRAVSYEQYF
TGTGCCAGTAGTACCGCGATAAACAGGGCGGTATCCTACGAGCAGTACTTC
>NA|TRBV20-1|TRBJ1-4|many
CSASGAREDEKLFF
TGCAGTGCTAGTGGGGCGCGCGAGGATGAAAAACTGTTTTTT
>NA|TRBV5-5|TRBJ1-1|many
CASSLGGLGPEAFF
TGTGCCAGCAGCTTGGGGGGACTGGGCCCTGAAGCTTTCTTT
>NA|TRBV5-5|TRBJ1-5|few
CASSLSGRLEQPQHF
TGTGCCAGCAGCTTGTCAGGGCGGCTAGAGCAGCCCCAGCATTTT
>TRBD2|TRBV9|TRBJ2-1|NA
CASSAGTSGTIEQFF
TGTGCCAGCAGCGCGGGGACTAGCGGGACGATTGAGCAGTTCTTC
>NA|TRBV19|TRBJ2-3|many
CASSISSSDTQYF
TGTGCCAGTAGTATAAGTAGTTCAGATACGCAGTATTTT
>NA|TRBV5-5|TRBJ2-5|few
CASSLVTGVQETQYF
TGTGCCAGCAGCTTGGTGACGGGGGTCCAAGAGACCCAGTACTTC
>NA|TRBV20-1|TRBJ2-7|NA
CSASYFSLAYEQYF
TGCAGTGCTAGCTACTTTAGCTTGGCCTACGAGCAGTACTTC
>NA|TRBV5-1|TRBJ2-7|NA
CASSLVGNYEQYF
TGCGCCAGCAGCTTGGTGGGGAACTACGAGCAGTACTTC
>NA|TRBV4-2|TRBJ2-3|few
CASSRGDRQSTDTQYF
TGTGCCAGCAGCCGCGGGGACAGACAAAGCACAGATACGCAGTATTTT
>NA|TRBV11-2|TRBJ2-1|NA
CASSYGTSTTNEQFF
TGTGCCAGCAGCTACGGGACTTCGACGACAAATGAGCAGTTCTTC
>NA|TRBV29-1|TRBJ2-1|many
CSVDGSANYNEQFF
TGCAGCGTTGATGGCAGCGCAAACTACAATGAGCAGTTCTTC
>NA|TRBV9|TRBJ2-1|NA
CASSAMGVNEQFF
TGTGCCAGCAGCGCAATGGGAGTTAATGAGCAGTTCTTC
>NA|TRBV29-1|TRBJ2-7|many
CSVVGATYEQYF
TGCAGCGTTGTGGGGGCAACCTACGAGCAGTACTTC
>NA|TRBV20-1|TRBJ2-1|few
CSASAGRPQDEQFF
TGCAGTGCTAGCGCTGGCAGGCCTCAGGATGAGCAGTTCTTC
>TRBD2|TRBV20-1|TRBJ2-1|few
CSEGLAGLTYNEQFF
TGCAGTGAGGGACTAGCGGGATTAACCTACAATGAGCAGTTCTTC
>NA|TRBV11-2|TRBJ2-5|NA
CASSLSGNPTQETQYF
TGTGCCAGCAGCTTATCTGGGAATCCCACTCAAGAGACCCAGTACTTC
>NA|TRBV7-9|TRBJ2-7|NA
CASRKDASYEQYF
TGTGCCAGCAGGAAGGACGCCTCCTACGAGCAGTACTTC
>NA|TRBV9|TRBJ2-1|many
CASSPRPHTNEQFF
TGTGCCAGCAGCCCCCGTCCCCATACGAATGAGCAGTTCTTC
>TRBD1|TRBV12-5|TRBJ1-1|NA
CASGSYDRGTEAFF
TGTGCTAGTGGTTCGTATGACAGGGGAACTGAAGCTTTCTTT
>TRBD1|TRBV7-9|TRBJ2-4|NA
CASSPRQGLAKNIQYF
TGTGCCAGCAGCCCCCGACAGGGTCTAGCCAAAAACATTCAGTACTTC
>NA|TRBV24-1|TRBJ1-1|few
CATSRDRNTEAFF
TGTGCCACCAGCCGGGACCGAAACACTGAAGCTTTCTTT
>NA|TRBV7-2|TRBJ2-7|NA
CASSLMNEQYF
TGTGCCAGCAGCTTAATGAACGAGCAGTACTTC
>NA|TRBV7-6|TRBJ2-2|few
CASSSSSGVGTGELFF
TGTGCCAGCAGCTCGAGCTCCGGAGTTGGGACCGGGGAGCTGTTTTTT
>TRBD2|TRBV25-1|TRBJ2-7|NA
CASSGSASGGRASYEQYF
TGTGCCAGCAGTGGGAGCGCTTCGGGCGGGAGGGCGTCCTACGAGCAGTACTTC
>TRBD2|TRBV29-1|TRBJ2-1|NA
CSVLGGLAGLYNEQFF
TGCAGCGTTCTTGGAGGACTAGCGGGACTCTACAATGAGCAGTTCTTC
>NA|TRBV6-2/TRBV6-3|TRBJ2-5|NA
CASTHPRMGEKMKTQYF
TGTGCCAGCACCCACCCCCGAATGGGAGAAAAAATGAAGACCCAGTACTTC
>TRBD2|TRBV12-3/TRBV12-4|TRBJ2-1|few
CASRGLAGVEQFF
TGTGCCAGCAGAGGACTAGCGGGAGTCGAGCAGTTCTTC
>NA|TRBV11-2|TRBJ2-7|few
CASSSDRDAFYEQYF
TGTGCCAGCAGCTCGGACCGGGACGCGTTCTACGAGCAGTACTTC
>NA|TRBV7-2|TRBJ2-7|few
CASSLGARGRSYEQYF
TGTGCCAGCAGCTTAGGGGCCAGGGGAAGGTCGTACGAGCAGTACTTC
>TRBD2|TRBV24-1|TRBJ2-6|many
CATSEGGVYGANVLTF
TGTGCCACCAGTGAGGGAGGGGTGTACGGGGCCAACGTCCTGACTTTC
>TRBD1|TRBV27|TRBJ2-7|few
CASTPEGTGRSEQYF
TGTGCCAGCACCCCTGAAGGGACAGGGAGGAGCGAGCAGTACTTC
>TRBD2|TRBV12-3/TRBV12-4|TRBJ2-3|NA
CASTTLAIPSTDTQYF
TGTGCCAGCACCACACTAGCGATCCCCAGCACAGATACGCAGTATTTT
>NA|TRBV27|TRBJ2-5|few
CASSRRDFQRQETQYF
TGTGCCAGCAGCCGGCGGGACTTCCAACGACAAGAGACCCAGTACTTC
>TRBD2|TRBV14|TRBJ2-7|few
CASSPGLAGASEQYF
TGTGCCAGCAGCCCGGGACTAGCGGGAGCTAGTGAGCAGTACTTC
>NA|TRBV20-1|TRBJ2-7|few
CSAPLPRASYEQYF
TGCAGTGCCCCGCTCCCACGCGCCTCCTACGAGCAGTACTTC
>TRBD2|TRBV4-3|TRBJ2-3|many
CASSQPSGNTDTQYF
TGCGCCAGCAGCCAACCTAGCGGGAATACAGATACGCAGTATTTT
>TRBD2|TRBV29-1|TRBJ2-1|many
CSVAGLVYNEQFF
TGCAGCGTTGCGGGACTAGTCTACAATGAGCAGTTCTTC
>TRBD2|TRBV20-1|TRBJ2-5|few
CSASGTSGRQETQYF
TGCAGTGCTAGCGGGACTAGCGGGAGACAAGAGACCCAGTACTTC
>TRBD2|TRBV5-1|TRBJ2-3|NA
CASSLGGTTTPTQYF
TGCGCCAGCAGCTTGGGAGGGACTACCACTCCTACGCAGTATTTT